The 25 T cell receptor beta chains below were found in one sample sequenced in a study of human T cells and chemical hapten exposure. TCRdb re-called the RACE reads through MiXCR, storing one row per CDR3 protein. The repertoire holds 250,000 or so distinct CDR3 sequences, approximately 8% seen once, with around 1.2% in the top ten. Regarding time point: pre-sensitization, week 0. As for treatment: therapeutic diphenylcyclopropenone sensitization with weekly scalp DPC. The sequencing here drew on whole blood, taken in connection with sensitization to the hapten diphenylcyclopropenone (DPC). Receptor source: a man between 18 and 29 years old with alopecia areata. Some clones in this sample may be carry-over from other donors' samples.

This clonotype turned up a few times. The rearrangement joins TRBV7-8 to TRBJ2-5, with TRBD1 as a possible D gene (6 bases). Trimming stripped 1 base from V and 0 bases from J, with 9 bases between. The V gene's germline CDR1 is SGHVS and CDR2 FQNEAQ. The CDR3 runs to 15 residues. In DNA form, the CDR3 reads TGTGCCAGCAGCTTAGTGGACAGAGACCAAGAGACCCAGTACTTC. Its protein product is CASSLVDRDQETQYF.

The V gene is TRBV5-6, the J gene TRBJ1-2; D gene uncertain. Trimming shortened V by 4 bases and J by 3 bases, and 13 bases separated the two germline ends. Looked up from germline, CDR1 is SGHDT and CDR2 is YYEEEE. This CDR3 spans 14 amino acids. This CDR3 is CASSADGSYYGYTF. The CDR3 DNA reads as TGTGCCAGCAGCGCGGACGGCAGTTACTATGGCTACACCTTC.

This clonotype was observed a handful of times. This chain uses TRBV12-5 with TRBJ2-2, with D uncertain. Germline V gene data show CDR1 as LGHNT and CDR2 as FRNRAP. Trimming cost V 7 bases and J 4 bases, with 7 bases left between them. The CDR3 length is 12 residues. The CDR3 loop reads CASASFTGELFF. Here the CDR3 DNA reads TGTGCTAGTGCCTCCTTCACCGGGGAGCTGTTTTTT.

This clonotype was observed many times. The rearrangement uses TRBV6-2 or TRBV6-3 and TRBJ2-7, with D hard to call. Looked up from germline, CDR1 is MNHEY and CDR2 is SVGEGT. Trimming stripped 9 bases from V and 2 bases from J, with 8 bases between. This CDR3 region has 11 residues. The CDR3 region has the DNA TGTGCCAGTCAGAGAGCCTACGAGCAGTACTTC. It is translated as CASQRAYEQYF.

This clonotype was seen a few times. The CDR3 DNA reads TGTGCCAGCAGCTTACAGGAATTCTTAGGTCATGGCTACACCTTC. Translation: CASSLQEFLGHGYTF. This sequence joins TRBV5-5 and TRBJ1-2; tentatively, D is TRBD1 (5 bases). CDR3 length equals 15 residues. The germline V and J ends were trimmed by 2 bases and 6 bases, with 17 bases remaining between them. Germline lookup yields CDR1 SGHKS and CDR2 YYEKEE (reference sequence).

This clonotype was seen a few times. The V and J genes are TRBV20-1 and TRBJ1-5, with 7 bases aligning to TRBD1. The germline gives CDR1 DFQATT, CDR2 SNEGSKA (reference sequence). The CDR3 length is 13 residues. The junction had 5 bases not matched to a gene; V was cut back by 6 bases and J by 3 bases. In nucleotides, the CDR3 is TGCAGTGCCGAGGGACAGCCCAATCAGCCCCAGCATTTT. Residues: CSAEGQPNQPQHF.

This clonotype was observed many times. The chain combines TRBV20-1 with TRBJ1-1; unclear D gene. From germline, CDR1 is DFQATT and CDR2 SNEGSKA (reference sequence). V was pared by 4 bases and J by 3 bases, with 9 bases between. This CDR3 is 12 amino acids long. This chain's CDR3 is CSANTWDTEAFF. The CDR3 DNA is TGCAGTGCTAATACATGGGACACTGAAGCTTTCTTT.

This clonotype is a singleton in its sample. The rearrangement links TRBV5-1 to TRBJ2-7; D gene unclear. This CDR3 has 13 residues. V dropped 3 bases and J dropped 3 bases, with 10 bases sitting between them. From germline, CDR1 is SGHRS and CDR2 YFSETQ. The CDR3 is CASSSDGNYEQYF. The CDR3 nucleotides are TGCGCCAGCAGCTCCGACGGTAACTACGAGCAGTACTTC.

This clonotype was detected only a few times. The J gene is TRBJ1-1, the V gene TRBV5-1; D is perhaps TRBD1 (5 bases). The CDR3 sequence is 14 residues long. Germline CDR1 SGHRS, CDR2 YFSETQ. V lost 4 bases to trimming and J lost 3 bases, with 13 bases between them. CDR3 sequence: CASSLIGDYTEAFF. DNA of the CDR3: TGCGCCAGCAGCCTCATTGGGGACTACACTGAAGCTTTCTTT.

V usage is TRBV12-5 and J usage is TRBJ2-1; 7 positions match TRBD1. The CDR3 consists of 13 residues. Germline lookup yields CDR1 LGHNT and CDR2 FRNRAP. V shed 5 bases, J shed 6 bases, and the junction held 4 bases outside the gene matches. The CDR3 here is CASGRDRPNEQFF. Written as DNA, the CDR3 is TGTGCTAGTGGTCGGGACAGACCCAATGAGCAGTTCTTC. The complete variable domain, with remaining parts taken from reference TRBV12-5 and TRBJ2-1, reads DARVTQTPRHKVTEMGQEVTMRCQPILGHNTVFWYRQTMMQGLELLAYFRNRAPLDDSGMPKDRFSAEMPDATLATLKIQPSEPRDSAVYFCASGRDRPNEQFFGPGTRLTVL.

About this clonotype itself: Without the conserved terminal phenylalanine or tryptophan, this CDR3 likely stems from a read error. The chain uses TRBV28 and TRBJ2-3; 8 nucleotides line up with TRBD1. The CDR3 has 15 residues. J was trimmed by 4 bases and V by 5 bases; bases with no gene match: 8. Germline V CDR1 and CDR2: MDHEN, SYDVKM. CDR3 residues: CASSPGDRGPDTQYL. The DNA of the CDR3 is TGTGCCAGCAGTCCTGGTGACAGGGGTCCAGATACGCAGTATCTT.

The V and J genes are TRBV10-1 and TRBJ1-5; the D is unclear. Trimming left V 2 bases short and J 3 bases short, with 5 bases between. Germline loops: CDR1 WNHNN, CDR2 SYGVQD (reference sequence). CDR3 length: 13 residues. DNA for the CDR3: TGCGCCAGCAGTGAGGGTTTCAATCAGCCCCAGCATTTT. Its translation is CASSEGFNQPQHF.

This clonotype was observed at least ten times. The chain employs TRBV5-1 and TRBJ2-1; TRBD1 is a possible D gene (5 bases). V was shortened by 2 bases and J by 8 bases, with 14 bases between the two germline ends. Germline CDR1 reads SGHRS; CDR2 reads YFSETQ. This CDR3 region has 14 residues. CDR3 in DNA: TGCGCCAGCAGCTTCAGTCGCCAGGGATATGAGCAGTTCTTC. Its translation: CASSFSRQGYEQFF.

V gene TRBV27 combines with J gene TRBJ1-4; D uncertain. Trimming removed 6 bases from V and 8 bases from J, with 13 bases in between. Germline V gene lookup returns CDR1 MNHEY and CDR2 SMNVEV (reference sequence). The CDR3 sequence is 13 residues long. CDR3 sequence reads: CASRAAVGEKLFF. The CDR3 region has the DNA TGTGCCAGCAGGGCCGCAGTGGGGGAAAAACTGTTTTTT.

This clonotype was counted many times. In DNA form, the CDR3 reads TGTGCCAGCAGCAAGGGGACAACAGAGACCCAGTACTTC. This gives the protein CASSKGTTETQYF. The chain has TRBV7-9 and TRBJ2-5, with D perhaps matching TRBD1 (6 bases). The V end was cut by 5 bases, the J end by 4 bases, with 11 bases between. Germline CDR1 reads SEHNR; CDR2 reads FQNEAQ (reference sequence). The CDR3 has 13 amino acids.

The gene calls are TRBV11-1 and TRBJ2-3; 7 bases align to TRBD2. The CDR3 sequence is 15 residues long. Germline-derived CDR1 and CDR2 are SGHAT and FQDESV (reference sequence). With 3 bases clipped from V and 1 base from J, the junction kept 4 bases outside the gene matches. The CDR3 coding sequence is TGTGCCAGCAGCTTGGAGCGGGGCGGCACAGATACGCAGTATTTT. The encoded protein is CASSLERGGTDTQYF.

This clonotype was seen only a few times. The genes are TRBV28 and TRBJ2-7, with D possibly matching TRBD1 (5 bases). This CDR3 has 14 amino acids. V gave up 5 bases and J gave up 3 bases, with 14 bases separating them. The germline V gene encodes CDR1 MDHEN and CDR2 SYDVKM. The CDR3 here is CASSRSREIYEQYV. CDR3 nucleotides: TGTGCCAGCAGTCGGAGCAGGGAAATCTACGAGCAGTACGTC.

This clonotype has more than one count but fewer than ten. V and J are TRBV7-9 and TRBJ1-1; no clear D gene. V lost 2 bases to trimming and J lost 6 bases, with 13 bases between them. This CDR3 has 14 residues. CDR1 and CDR2 from the germline V gene are SEHNR and FQNEAQ (reference sequence). The CDR3 nucleotides are TGTGCCAGCAGCTTAACGTTAGGGCAGCCTGAAGCTTTCTTT. Amino acids: CASSLTLGQPEAFF. The full variable domain, its missing parts supplied by reference TRBV7-9 and TRBJ1-1, is DTGVSQNPRHKITKRGQNVTFRCDPISEHNRLYWYRQTLGQGPEFLTYFQNEAQLEKSRLLSDRFSAERPKGSFSTLEIQRTEQGDSAMYLCASSLTLGQPEAFFGQGTRLTVV.

As concerns this clonotype: A much bigger clone sits one base away, suggesting this may be a read error. Because it lacks the conserved phenylalanine or tryptophan at the end, this CDR3 is likely a read error. The chain is built from TRBV7-2 and TRBJ1-1; weak D call: TRBD1 (5 bases). Germline V CDR1 and CDR2: SGHTA, FQGNSA. CDR3 size: 12 residues. With 6 bases removed from V and 1 base from J, the gap between germline ends came to 6 bases. The DNA of the CDR3 is TGTGCCAGCAGTACAGGGAACACTGAAGCTTTCTTA. Protein sequence: CASSTGNTEAFL.

The sample holds a few counts of this clonotype. This sequence joins TRBV5-1 and TRBJ2-7; a weak D match, TRBD2 (7 bases). The CDR3 runs to 15 residues. Per the germline V gene, CDR1 is SGHRS and CDR2 is YFSETQ. The V and J ends lost 4 bases and 3 bases respectively, with 17 bases between them. CDR3 amino acids: CASSGLGQPSYEQYF. The CDR3 DNA is TGCGCCAGCAGCGGACTAGGACAGCCCAGCTACGAGCAGTACTTC.

This chain joins TRBV7-3 and TRBJ2-3, with D unresolved. The V end lost 5 bases, the J end lost 0 bases, and 12 bases lay between the germline ends. Germline CDR1 and CDR2: SGHTA and FQGTGA. The CDR3 contains 15 residues. The CDR3 is CASSPAGYSTDTQYF. The CDR3 coding sequence is TGTGCCAGCAGCCCCGCTGGGTATAGCACAGATACGCAGTATTTT.

J is TRBJ1-6 and V is TRBV27; 9 bases align to TRBD1. The germline V gene has CDR1 MNHEY and CDR2 SMNVEV (reference sequence). The CDR3 has 16 amino acids. The V segment lost 6 bases and the J segment 8 bases; nucleotides outside the gene matches: 11. In DNA form, the CDR3 reads TGTGCCAGCAGCTTGGACAGGGGACAAGGGTATTCACCCCTCCACTTT. Translating gives CASSLDRGQGYSPLHF.

This clonotype has at least ten counts. The chain has TRBV5-1 and TRBJ1-2; TRBD1 is a possible D gene (6 bases). The germline gives CDR1 SGHRS, CDR2 YFSETQ. V lost 0 bases, J lost 5 bases, and 11 bases lay in between. CDR3 length: 14 residues. The DNA of the CDR3 is TGCGCCAGCAGCTTGGTGCCACAGGGATATGGCTACACCTTC. It is translated as CASSLVPQGYGYTF.

This chain links TRBV10-3 with TRBJ2-7, with TRBD2 as a possible D gene (6 bases). This CDR3 contains 14 residues. Trimming removed 3 bases at V and 0 bases at J, with 9 bases between. Germline lookup yields CDR1 ENHRY and CDR2 SYGVKD. DNA for the CDR3: TGTGCCATCAGTGACGAGGGAGGCTCCTACGAGCAGTACGTC. Its protein is CAISDEGGSYEQYV.

In this sample, this clonotype turned up a few times. The gene calls are TRBV7-2 and TRBJ1-4; D not certain. Germline values: CDR1 SGHTA, CDR2 FQGNSA. Trimming left V 4 bases short and J 5 bases short, with 17 bases between. The CDR3 totals 16 residues. The CDR3 DNA sequence: TGTGCCAGCAGCTCAAAATCCGGGTCCAGAAATGAAAAACTGTTTTTT. As protein: CASSSKSGSRNEKLFF.